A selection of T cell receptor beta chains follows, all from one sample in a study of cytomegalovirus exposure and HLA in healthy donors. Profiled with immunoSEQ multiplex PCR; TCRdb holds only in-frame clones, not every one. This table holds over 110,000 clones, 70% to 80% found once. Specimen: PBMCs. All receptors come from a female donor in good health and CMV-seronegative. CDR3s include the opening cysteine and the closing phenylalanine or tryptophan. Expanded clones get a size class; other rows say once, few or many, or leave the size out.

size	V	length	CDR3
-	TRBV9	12	CASSARTDTQYF
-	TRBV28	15	CASSLSRGVLGGYTF
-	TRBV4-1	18	CASSQERFLGQAYTEAFF
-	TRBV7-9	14	CASSLKNRRNEQYF
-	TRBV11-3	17	CASSFNGATSGRGTQYF
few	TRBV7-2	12	CASTQNGREAFF
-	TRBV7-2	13	CASTPDRGYGYTF
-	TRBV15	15	CATSRDRGVLYGYTF
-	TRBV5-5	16	CASSLYGGRSGGELFF
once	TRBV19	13	CASRLMYTDTQYF
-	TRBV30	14	CAWSDIGRSYGYTF
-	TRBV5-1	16	CASSPNLLAASYEQYF
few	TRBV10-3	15	CAISESTESNEKLFF
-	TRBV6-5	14	CASSYRTMNTEAFF
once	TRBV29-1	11	CSVEGGEGYTF
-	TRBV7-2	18	CASSLAAGRVSGVKTQYF
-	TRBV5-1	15	CASSLGQGDYYGYTF
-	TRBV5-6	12	CASSSTINEQFF
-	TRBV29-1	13	CSVAWTGDTEAFF
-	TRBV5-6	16	CASSLAGDLSNQPQHF
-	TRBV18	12	CASSQGATEQYF
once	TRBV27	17	CASSLREGDIWNYGYTF
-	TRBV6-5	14	CASSRQPTSYEQYF
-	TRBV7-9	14	CASSSPDILRSQYF
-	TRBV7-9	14	CASSFRLERNEQFF
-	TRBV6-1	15	CASSEIRDSNQPQHF
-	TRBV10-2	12	CASSETEYEQYF
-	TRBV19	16	CASSRVDVVRIQPQHF
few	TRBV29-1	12	CSVVSPGNTIYF
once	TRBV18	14	CASSPETGNYGYTF
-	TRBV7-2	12	CASSPSGDTQYF
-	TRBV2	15	CASVLGLAGEYTQYF
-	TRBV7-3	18	CASSRWGLAGSTRDTQYF
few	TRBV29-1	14	CSVEVTGADYGYTF
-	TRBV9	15	CASREGSTGYNEQFF
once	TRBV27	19	CASSPLRDRGPPHTDTQYF
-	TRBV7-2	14	CATESGTGVWTQYF
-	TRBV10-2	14	CASSGGANTGELFF
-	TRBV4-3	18	CASSQDTSGRANTGELFF
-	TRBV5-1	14	CASSSGLATYEQYF
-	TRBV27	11	CTSGTGHGYTF
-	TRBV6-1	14	CASSETGTPYGYTF
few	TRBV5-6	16	CASSLGSGRAGETQYF
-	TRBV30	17	CAWSVYPPGTTSSEQYF
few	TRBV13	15	CASSAKVRGVQPQHF
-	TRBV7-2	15	CASSPDSRGNNEQFF
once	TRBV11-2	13	CASSSGINYEQYF
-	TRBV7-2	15	CASSPGQAGYGTQYF
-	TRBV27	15	CASSPGQGANYGYTF
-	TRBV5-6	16	CASSRPGLAGGKTQYF
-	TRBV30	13	CAWGLDRVGEQYF
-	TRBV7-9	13	CASSTPQNSPLHF
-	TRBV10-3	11	CAIGRGGEQYF
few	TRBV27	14	CASSPTGGVTEAFF